What follows are 18 T cell receptor beta chains derived from one specimen sequenced in a study of blood T cell repertoires in COVID-19. The method was immunoSEQ multiplex PCR; TCRdb's version includes in-frame clones alone and lacks a portion of them. The top ten clones hold 0.62% of a sample with about 190,000 clones, nearly 90% of them seen once. Source material: peripheral blood. All receptors derive from a man aged 45-60 years with acute or convalescent COVID-19.

The gene calls are TRBV18 and TRBJ1-2; D remains ambiguous. Trimming stripped 1 base from V and 4 bases from J, with 10 bases between. The CDR3 loop spans 14 amino acids. The V gene's germline CDR1 is KGHSH and CDR2 LQKENI. The CDR3 loop reads CASSPQGEGYGYTF. CDR3 sequence (DNA): TGTGCCAGCTCACCACAGGGAGAGGGCTATGGCTACACCTTC.

This clone was detected once. The genes are TRBV30 and TRBJ1-2; 11 bases are a match to TRBD1. The CDR3 length is 14 residues. Germline V gene data show CDR1 as GTSNPN and CDR2 as SVGIG (reference sequence). The V gene end was trimmed by 2 bases and the J gene end by 8 bases; junction bases not matched to a gene: 7. CDR3 loop: CAWSRADRGRGYTF. In DNA form, the CDR3 reads TGTGCCTGGAGTAGAGCGGACAGGGGGCGAGGCTACACCTTC. Drawing the rest from reference TRBV30 and TRBJ1-2, the complete variable domain is SQTIHQWPATLVQPVGSPLSLECTVEGTSNPNLYWYRQAAGRGLQLLFYSVGIGQISSEVPQNLSASRPQDRQFILSSKKLLLSDSGFYLCAWSRADRGRGYTFGSGTRLTVV.

With regard to this clone: The junction and the germline gene differ at one end; a read error may be behind it. The rearrangement joins TRBV3-1 (or the pseudogene TRBV3-2) to TRBJ2-7; 7 bases map to TRBD2. The CDR3 totals 13 residues. Germline values: CDR1 LGHDT, CDR2 YNNKEL (reference sequence). The CDR3 coding sequence is TGTGCCAGCAGCCAAGGCTGGTTCGGGGAGGGGCACTTC. It codes for CASSQGWFGEGHF.

V is TRBV19 and J is TRBJ1-5; TRBD1 matches at 7 bases. This CDR3 spans 15 amino acids. Germline V gene lookup returns CDR1 LNHDA and CDR2 SQIVND (reference sequence). Trimming cost V 8 bases and J 4 bases; bases outside gene matches: 11. The CDR3 DNA sequence: TGTGCCAGTGGGGGCAGGGGGGTCGGTAATCAGCCCCAGCATTTT. This sequence encodes CASGGRGVGNQPQHF.

This chain links TRBV19 with TRBJ1-2, with D uncertain. Germline CDR1 reads LNHDA; CDR2 reads SQIVND (reference sequence). The CDR3 spans 16 residues. V lost 6 bases, J lost 2 bases, and 19 bases lay in between. CDR3 amino acids: CASSTSDSLRNYGYTF. The CDR3 DNA reads as TGTGCCAGTAGCACGTCTGATTCCCTGAGAAACTATGGCTACACCTTC.

The V and J genes are TRBV6-2 or TRBV6-3 and TRBJ1-4; TRBD1 aligns across 8 bases. The germline V gene has CDR1 MNHEY and CDR2 SVGEGT. The ends lost 5 bases at V and 11 bases at J; junction bases unmatched: 10. The CDR3 has 14 amino acids. In DNA, the CDR3 is TGTGCCAGCAGTGTCCCGGGACAGGTCGTCAAACTGTTTTTT. It is translated as CASSVPGQVVKLFF.

The chain uses TRBV7-2 and TRBJ2-1; TRBD2 matches at 10 bases. Germline V gene data show CDR1 as SGHTA and CDR2 as FQGNSA. The CDR3 extends over 15 amino acids. V dropped 5 bases and J dropped 2; count of bases not matched to a gene: 3. DNA of the CDR3: TGTGCCAGCAGCGTTAGCGGGAGGCCCTACAATGAGCAGTTCTTC. Its translation is CASSVSGRPYNEQFF.

CDR3 amino acids: CASSFRTGAKVNEQFF. In DNA form, the CDR3 reads TGTGCCAGCAGCTTTCGAACAGGGGCCAAGGTCAATGAGCAGTTCTTC. The gene calls are TRBV11-3 and TRBJ2-1, with 7 bases identical to TRBD1. Germline values: CDR1 SGHNT, CDR2 YENEEA. Losses at the gene ends were 3 bases for V and 6 bases for J; bases not matched to a gene: 11. There are 16 residues in the CDR3. The full variable domain, in which reference TRBV11-3 and TRBJ2-1 provide the parts outside the CDR3, is EAGVVQSPRYKIIEKKQPVAFWCNPISGHNTLYWYLQNLGQGPELLIRYENEEAVDDSQLPKDRFSAERLKGVDSTLKIQPAELGDSAVYLCASSFRTGAKVNEQFFGPGTRLTVL.

Turning to this clone: Other DNA sequences within the sample encode an identical CDR3. This chain joins TRBV9 and TRBJ2-5, with 12 nucleotides matching TRBD1. Germline CDR1 and CDR2: SGDLS and YYNGEE. This CDR3 contains 16 residues. V shed 4 bases and J 4 bases; nucleotides not matched to a gene: 8. In DNA form, the CDR3 reads TGTGCCAGCAGCCTCGGGACAGGGGGCCGCGGAGAGACCCAGTACTTC. Translated, it gives CASSLGTGGRGETQYF.

The rearrangement joins TRBV6-5 to TRBJ1-5; D is uncertain. Germline V gene sequence: CDR1 MNHEY, CDR2 SVGAGI. The CDR3 length is 12 residues. The V and J ends lost 5 bases and 3 bases respectively, with 5 bases between them. The DNA for the CDR3 is TGTGCCAGCAGTCAGTACAATCAGCCCCAGCATTTT. Translation gives CASSQYNQPQHF.

The V gene is TRBV6-1, the J gene TRBJ1-5; D is perhaps TRBD1 (5 bases). Germline CDR1 MNHNS, CDR2 SASEGT. This CDR3 spans 18 amino acids. V was cut by 3 bases and J by 1 base, with 19 bases left in between. The CDR3 sequence: CASSESGMTVRSNQPQHF. In DNA form, the CDR3 reads TGTGCCAGCAGTGAGAGTGGGATGACAGTTAGGAGCAATCAGCCCCAGCATTTT.

This chain uses TRBV19 with TRBJ2-2, with TRBD1 matching over 7 bases. The CDR3 spans 15 residues. Unmatched junction bases numbered 3, after V lost 1 base and J lost 4 bases. Per germline, CDR1 LNHDA and CDR2 SQIVND (reference sequence). This CDR3 reads CASSIGSGGTGELFF. Here the CDR3 DNA reads TGTGCCAGTAGTATAGGTTCAGGGGGCACCGGGGAGCTGTTTTTT.

This clone was found once. This chain joins TRBV6-1 and TRBJ1-3; 10 positions match TRBD1. The germline V gene encodes CDR1 MNHNS and CDR2 SASEGT. The CDR3 extends over 18 amino acids. Losses at the gene ends were 4 bases for V and 2 bases for J; bases not matched to a gene: 11. In nucleotides, the CDR3 is TGTGCCAGCAGTGTCTACCGGGACAGGGGACAGCCTGGAAACACCATATATTTT. Amino acid sequence: CASSVYRDRGQPGNTIYF.

DNA of the CDR3: TGTGCCAGCAGCCAGCCAGGAGGCTACGGGGAGCTGTTTTTT. Amino acid sequence: CASSQPGGYGELFF. This chain links TRBV3-1 (or the pseudogene TRBV3-2) with TRBJ2-2; possible D gene TRBD2, 5 bases. V was cut by 3 bases and J by 7 bases, with 12 bases left in between. This CDR3 contains 14 residues. Germline V gene data show CDR1 as LGHDT and CDR2 as YNNKEL (reference sequence).

The CDR3 here is CASSYEGMSNQPQHF. DNA for the CDR3: TGTGCCAGCAGCTATGAGGGAATGAGCAATCAGCCCCAGCATTTT. The V gene is TRBV6-5, the J gene TRBJ1-5, with D unclear. The V gene's germline CDR1 is MNHEY and CDR2 SVGAGI. Trimming took off 6 bases at V and 1 base at J, with 13 bases between the two ends. The CDR3 covers 15 residues.

The rearrangement links TRBV11-2 to TRBJ2-7; TRBD1 might be the D (6 bases). Germline V lookup: CDR1 SGHAT, CDR2 FQNNGV. The CDR3 runs to 13 residues. V was trimmed by 4 bases and J by 9 bases, leaving 16 bases between them. This CDR3 is CASSSSTGSAQYF. The DNA of the CDR3 is TGTGCCAGCAGCTCAAGCACAGGGAGCGCGCAGTACTTC.

The V call is TRBV7-2, the J call TRBJ2-2; weak D call: TRBD2 (5 bases). The V and J ends lost 5 bases and 4 bases respectively, with 11 bases between them. The CDR3 spans 14 residues. The germline CDR1 and CDR2 sequences are SGHTA and FQGNSA. DNA for the CDR3: TGTGCCAGCAGCCCAGGACTCCGCACCGGGGAGCTGTTTTTT. Its protein is CASSPGLRTGELFF.

The rearrangement joins TRBV7-8 to TRBJ1-5, with a possible D match to TRBD1 (5 bases). There are 17 residues in the CDR3. In germline, CDR1 is SGHVS, CDR2 FQNEAQ. Trimming shortened V by 5 bases and J by 6 bases, and 23 bases separated the two germline ends. CDR3 in amino acids: CASSLSLSRAYGQPQHF. CDR3 coding DNA: TGTGCCAGCAGCCTTTCCCTTTCCAGGGCTTATGGTCAGCCCCAGCATTTT.